What follows is one T cell receptor (beta chain) and its context. V dropped 3 bases and J dropped 5; count of bases not matched to a gene: 6. This CDR3 has 15 residues. Germline V gene sequence: CDR1 KGHDR, CDR2 SFDVKD. Original handling: Estimation of nucleated cell counts relied on the amplification of reference gene primers. Some clones are missing from TCRdb's copy, which holds only in-frame ones; the method was immunoSEQ multiplex PCR. That table furnishes V, J and clone size, whereas the DNA furnished D and trimming. Of 78,000 or so clones listed, roughly four fifths are singletons. The data are from a study of blood T cell repertoires in COVID-19. For the study at large: COVID-19 samples, acute and convalescent, were from the United States, Italy and Spain. Sources were T cells, B-cell-depleted T cells, or PBMCs; the material itself was cDNA or gDNA.

Sequencing input: peripheral blood. This clonotype originated in a human donor in a cohort sampled during active COVID-19. V and J are TRBV24-1 and TRBJ1-1; 9 bases align to TRBD1. DNA for the CDR3: TGTGCCACCAGTGATCCCCGACAGGGGGGTACTGAAGCTTTCTTT. Translated: CATSDPRQGGTEAFF.